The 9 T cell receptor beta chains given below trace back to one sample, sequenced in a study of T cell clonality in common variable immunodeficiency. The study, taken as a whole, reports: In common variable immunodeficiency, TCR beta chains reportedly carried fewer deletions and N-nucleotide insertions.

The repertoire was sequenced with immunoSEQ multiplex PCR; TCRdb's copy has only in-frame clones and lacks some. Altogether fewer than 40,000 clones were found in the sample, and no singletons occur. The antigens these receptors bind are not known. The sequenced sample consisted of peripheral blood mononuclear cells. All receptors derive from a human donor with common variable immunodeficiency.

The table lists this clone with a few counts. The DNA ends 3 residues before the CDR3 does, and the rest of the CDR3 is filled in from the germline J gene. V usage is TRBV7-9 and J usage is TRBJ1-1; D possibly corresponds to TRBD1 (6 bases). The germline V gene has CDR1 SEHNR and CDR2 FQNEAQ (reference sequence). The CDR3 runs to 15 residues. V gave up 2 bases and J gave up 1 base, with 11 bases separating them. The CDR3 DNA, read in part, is TGTGCCAGCAGCTTAACCCGACAGGCGAACACTGAA. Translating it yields CASSLTRQANTE. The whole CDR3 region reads CASSLTRQANTEAFF. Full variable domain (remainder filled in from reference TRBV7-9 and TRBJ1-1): DTGVSQNPRHKITKRGQNVTFRCDPISEHNRLYWYRQTLGQGPEFLTYFQNEAQLEKSRLLSDRFSAERPKGSFSTLEIQRTEQGDSAMYLCASSLTRQANTEAFFGQGTRLTVV.

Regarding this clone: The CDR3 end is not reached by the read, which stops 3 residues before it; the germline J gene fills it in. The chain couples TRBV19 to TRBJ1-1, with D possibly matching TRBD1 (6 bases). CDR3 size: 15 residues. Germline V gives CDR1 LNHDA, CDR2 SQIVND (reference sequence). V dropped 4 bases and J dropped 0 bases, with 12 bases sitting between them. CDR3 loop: CASSNRAHMNTEAFF. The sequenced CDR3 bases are TGTGCCAGTAGTAACAGGGCCCACATGAACACTGAA.

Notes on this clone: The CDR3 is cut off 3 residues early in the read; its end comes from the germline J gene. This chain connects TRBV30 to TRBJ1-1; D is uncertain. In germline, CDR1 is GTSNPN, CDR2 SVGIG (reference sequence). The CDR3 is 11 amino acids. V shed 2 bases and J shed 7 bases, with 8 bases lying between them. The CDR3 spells CAWSTHNEAFF. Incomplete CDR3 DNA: TGTGCCTGGAGTACCCACAATGAA.

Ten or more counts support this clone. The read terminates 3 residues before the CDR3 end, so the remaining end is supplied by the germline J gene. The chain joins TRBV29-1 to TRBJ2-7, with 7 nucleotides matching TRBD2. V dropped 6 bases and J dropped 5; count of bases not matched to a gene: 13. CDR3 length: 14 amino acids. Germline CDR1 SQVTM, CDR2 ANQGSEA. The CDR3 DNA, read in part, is TGCAGCGTCCGGCGGGGGAACGTAGGAAACGAG. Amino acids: CSVRRGNVGNE. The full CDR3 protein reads CSVRRGNVGNEQYF.

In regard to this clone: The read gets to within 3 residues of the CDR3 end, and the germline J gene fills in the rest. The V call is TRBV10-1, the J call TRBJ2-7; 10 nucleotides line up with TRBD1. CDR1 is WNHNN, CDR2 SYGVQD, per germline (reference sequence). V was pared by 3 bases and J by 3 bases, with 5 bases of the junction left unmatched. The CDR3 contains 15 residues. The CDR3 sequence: CASSDSGQGVYEQYF. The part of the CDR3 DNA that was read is TGCGCCAGCAGTGACTCAGGACAGGGGGTCTACGAG.

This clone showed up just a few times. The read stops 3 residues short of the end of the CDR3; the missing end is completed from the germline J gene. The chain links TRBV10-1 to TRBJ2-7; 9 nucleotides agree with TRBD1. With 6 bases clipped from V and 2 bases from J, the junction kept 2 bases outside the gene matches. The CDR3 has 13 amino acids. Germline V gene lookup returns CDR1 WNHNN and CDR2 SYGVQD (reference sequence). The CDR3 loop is CASSDRGAYEQYF. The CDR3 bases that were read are TGCGCCAGCAGCGACAGGGGGGCCTACGAG.

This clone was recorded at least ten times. The part of the CDR3 DNA that was read is TGCAGTGCGCTCGGGGGGCCCGACACAGATACG. As protein: CSALGGPDTDT. The complete CDR3 protein is CSALGGPDTDTQYF. The rearrangement uses TRBV20-1 and TRBJ2-3, with D maybe TRBD2 (7 bases). The read ends 3 residues early relative to the CDR3; the germline J gene fills the gap. The CDR3 has 14 amino acids. Trimming removed 6 bases from V and 2 bases from J, with 15 bases in between. Per germline, CDR1 DFQATT and CDR2 SNEGSKA (reference sequence).

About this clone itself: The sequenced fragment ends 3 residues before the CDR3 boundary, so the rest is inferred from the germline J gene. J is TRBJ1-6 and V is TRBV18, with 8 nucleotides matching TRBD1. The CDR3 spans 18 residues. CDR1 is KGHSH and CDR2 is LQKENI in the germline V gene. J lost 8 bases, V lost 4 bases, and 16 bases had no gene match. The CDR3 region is CASSLALTDRVKYSPLHF. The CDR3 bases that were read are TGTGCCAGCTCACTGGCGCTTACGGACAGGGTTAAATATTCACCC.

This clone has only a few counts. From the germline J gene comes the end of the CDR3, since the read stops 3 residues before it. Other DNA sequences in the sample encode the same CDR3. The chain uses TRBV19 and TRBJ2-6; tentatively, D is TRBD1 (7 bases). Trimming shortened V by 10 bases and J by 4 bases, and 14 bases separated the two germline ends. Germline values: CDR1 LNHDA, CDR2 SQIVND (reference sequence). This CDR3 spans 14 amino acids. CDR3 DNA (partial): TGTGCCACGTCAGGGGGGACGGGGGCCAACGTC. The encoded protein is CATSGGTGANV. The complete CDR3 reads CATSGGTGANVLTF. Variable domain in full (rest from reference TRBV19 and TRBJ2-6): DGGITQSPKYLFRKEGQNVTLSCEQNLNHDAMYWYRQDPGQGLRLIYYSQIVNDFQKGDIAEGYSVSREKKESFPLTVTSAQKNPTAFYLCATSGGTGANVLTFGAGSRLTVL.